This T cell receptor (beta chain) was sequenced for a study of T-cell memory formation after mild COVID-19. This clonotype was detected a few times. Each CDR3 protein gets one entry after TCRdb re-called the 5' RACE reads with MiXCR. Of approximately 250,000 distinct CDR3 sequences listed, over 15% were seen once; the top ten hold 20% to 25%. V was shortened by 2 bases and J by 0 bases, with 8 bases between the two germline ends. Germline CDR1 MNHEY, CDR2 SVGAGI. The CDR3 is made up of 15 amino acids. The rearrangement uses TRBV6-5 and TRBJ2-1; D tentatively fits TRBD1 or TRBD2 (5 bases each). This TCR came from a man between 18 and 29 years old who had mild COVID-19 (a few samples of this study predate the infection). Cell type and time point are not known. The sample comprised PBMCs or a T cell subset sorted from them (not recorded which). The CDR3 coding sequence is TGTGCCAGCAGTTACATGGGGGTCTCCTACAATGAGCAGTTCTTC. Protein sequence: CASSYMGVSYNEQFF.